Below are 27 T cell receptor beta chains sequenced from a single sample in a study of control samples from healthy donors and cancer patients. Generated by immunoSEQ multiplex PCR, the TCRdb table keeps only in-frame clones and is missing some. The repertoire consists of roughly 160,000 clones, with under 96% occurring once and the leading ten covering under 1.2%. Material: blood. The receptor source for this set is a woman aged 25 to 39 in good health.

The rearrangement joins TRBV16 to TRBJ2-2, with 7 bases that match TRBD1. V gave up 4 bases and J gave up 3 bases; unmatched junction bases: 5. Germline V CDR1 and CDR2: KGHSY, FQNENV. The CDR3 covers 15 residues. The CDR3, as DNA: TGTGCCAGCAGCCCCGACAGGGCGTACACCGGGGAGCTGTTTTTT. This codes for CASSPDRAYTGELFF.

This rearrangement joins TRBV6-2 or TRBV6-3 to TRBJ1-1; D may be TRBD1 (5 bases). This CDR3 contains 14 residues. Germline V lookup: CDR1 MNHEY, CDR2 SVGEGT. The V gene lost 2 bases and the J gene lost 4 bases, with 11 bases spanning the gap. DNA for the CDR3: TGTGCCAGCAGTTACCCAGGGTGGAGCACTGAAGCTTTCTTT. Protein: CASSYPGWSTEAFF.

The V and J genes are TRBV27 and TRBJ2-3, with 11 bases aligning to TRBD2. V was clipped by 0 bases and J by 4 bases; unmatched bases: 6. The CDR3 loop spans 17 amino acids. The V gene's germline CDR1 is MNHEY and CDR2 SMNVEV (reference sequence). The CDR3, as DNA: TGTGCCAGCAGTTTATCCCTACTAGCGGGAGTACCAGATACGCAGTATTTT. Translated, it gives CASSLSLLAGVPDTQYF.

This chain joins TRBV18 and TRBJ2-2, with TRBD2 as a possible D gene (6 bases). Germline-derived CDR1 and CDR2 are KGHSH and LQKENI. V was shortened by 1 base and J by 1 base, with 13 bases between the two germline ends. The CDR3 has 17 amino acids. The CDR3 spells CASSPRATGVNTGELFF. Here the CDR3 DNA reads TGTGCCAGCTCACCACGGGCAACGGGAGTGAACACCGGGGAGCTGTTTTTT.

V and J are TRBV7-3 and TRBJ1-1; D is uncertain. This CDR3 comprises 14 residues. Germline V gene data show CDR1 as SGHTA and CDR2 as FQGTGA. Between the trimmed V and J ends, which lost 5 bases and 4 bases, there was a span of 14 bases. CDR3 coding DNA: TGTGCCAGCAGCCCAAACAGCCTATTCACTGAAGCTTTCTTT. Translated, it gives CASSPNSLFTEAFF.

This chain's CDR3 is CASSPSWYEQYF. In DNA, the CDR3 is TGTGCCAGCAGCCCCTCTTGGTACGAGCAGTACTTC. The J gene is TRBJ2-7, the V gene TRBV7-8; D not certain. The CDR3 covers 12 residues. The germline gives CDR1 SGHVS, CDR2 FQNEAQ. V dropped 5 bases and J dropped 4 bases, with 9 bases sitting between them.

The chain couples TRBV12-5 to TRBJ2-1; D is perhaps TRBD1 (6 bases). Between the trimmed V and J ends, which lost 6 bases and 3 bases, there was a span of 15 bases. This CDR3 is 15 amino acids long. The germline gives CDR1 LGHNT, CDR2 FRNRAP. This CDR3 reads CASGPSQGGYNEQFF. Written as DNA, the CDR3 is TGTGCTAGTGGGCCTTCACAGGGTGGCTACAATGAGCAGTTCTTC.

The V call is TRBV7-9, the J call TRBJ2-1; tentative D call: TRBD1 (6 bases). Looked up from germline, CDR1 is SEHNR and CDR2 is FQNEAQ (reference sequence). With 2 bases removed from V and 3 bases from J, the gap between germline ends came to 8 bases. The CDR3 totals 14 residues. CDR3 residues: CASSLQGFYNEQFF. The CDR3 bases are TGTGCCAGCAGCTTACAGGGGTTCTACAATGAGCAGTTCTTC.

This clone was found once. The chain has TRBV2 and TRBJ2-7; a possible D gene is TRBD1 (6 bases). The V end was cut by 6 bases, the J end by 1 base, with 13 bases between. CDR1 is SNHLY and CDR2 is FYNNEI in the germline V gene. The CDR3 sequence is 14 residues long. CDR3 in DNA: TGTGCCAGCAGCCTCTTTAGGGGGTCCTACGAGCAGTACTTC. Encoded protein: CASSLFRGSYEQYF.

CDR3 bases: TGTGCCACCAGCAGAGATGGTACAGGGGGATCACATGAGCAGTTCTTC. Translated: CATSRDGTGGSHEQFF. This chain links TRBV15 with TRBJ2-1; 8 nucleotides align to TRBD1. From germline, CDR1 is LNHNV and CDR2 YYDKDF (reference sequence). J was trimmed by 8 bases and V by 0 bases; bases with no gene match: 9. This CDR3 is 16 amino acids long.

The rearrangement joins TRBV12-5 to TRBJ2-5; 10 bases are shared with TRBD2. The CDR3 sequence is 15 residues long. CDR1 and CDR2 from the germline V gene are LGHNT and FRNRAP. Trimming at V came to 0 bases and at J to 2 bases, leaving 0 bases not matched to a gene. The CDR3 loop is CASGLVLAGQETQYF. In DNA, the CDR3 is TGTGCTAGTGGTTTGGTACTAGCGGGACAAGAGACCCAGTACTTC.

The V and J genes are TRBV3-1 (or the pseudogene TRBV3-2) and TRBJ2-7; 10 bases map to TRBD2. The CDR3 has 14 residues. The V segment lost 4 bases and the J segment 1 base; nucleotides outside the gene matches: 1. Looked up from germline, CDR1 is LGHDT and CDR2 is YNNKEL (reference sequence). CDR3 loop: CASSRLAGSYEQYF. The CDR3, as DNA: TGTGCCAGCAGCCGACTAGCGGGTTCCTACGAGCAGTACTTC.

The chain carries TRBV7-6 and TRBJ1-1; D remains ambiguous. The CDR3 is 17 amino acids. Germline V gene data show CDR1 as SGHVS and CDR2 as FNYEAQ. V was cut by 5 bases and J by 1 base, with 20 bases left in between. CDR3 region: CASSRWAEWAGNTEAFF. The CDR3 DNA sequence: TGTGCCAGCAGCCGGTGGGCGGAGTGGGCCGGGAACACTGAAGCTTTCTTT.

The chain carries TRBV28 and TRBJ1-1; no firm D call. V lost 7 bases, J lost 2 bases, and 11 bases lay in between. Germline loops: CDR1 MDHEN, CDR2 SYDVKM. The CDR3 has 13 residues. CDR3 sequence reads: CASTSGYNTEAFF. For the CDR3, the DNA is TGTGCCAGCACCTCGGGGTACAACACTGAAGCTTTCTTT.

This clone was found once. J is TRBJ2-7 and V is TRBV28; a weak D match, TRBD1 (6 bases). V was pared by 6 bases and J by 2 bases, with 23 bases between. Germline CDR1 reads MDHEN; CDR2 reads SYDVKM. This CDR3 comprises 17 residues. The CDR3: CASSPWTARSGTYEQYF. CDR3 DNA sequence: TGTGCCAGCAGCCCATGGACAGCCCGCTCAGGGACCTACGAGCAGTACTTC.

The chain recombines TRBV7-2 with TRBJ1-4; 7 bases are a match to TRBD1. The trim removed 5 bases at V and 5 bases at J, leaving 8 bases unmatched. The CDR3 contains 15 residues. Germline-derived CDR1 and CDR2 are SGHTA and FQGNSA. For the CDR3, the DNA is TGTGCCAGCAGCCCTGGACAGGTTGGAAATGAAAAACTGTTTTTT. Protein sequence: CASSPGQVGNEKLFF.

This clone has only one observation. The V and J genes are TRBV5-1 and TRBJ2-1, with a possible D match to TRBD2 (5 bases). The CDR3 totals 14 residues. Germline values: CDR1 SGHRS, CDR2 YFSETQ. V was cut by 3 bases and J by 9 bases, with 16 bases left in between. CDR3 DNA sequence: TGCGCCAGCAGCTCCCTCGATCTAGCTGGTGAGCAGTTCTTC. It encodes CASSSLDLAGEQFF.

This chain uses TRBV19 with TRBJ1-6, with D possibly being TRBD1 (6 bases). This CDR3 has 13 amino acids. CDR1 and CDR2 from the germline V gene are LNHDA and SQIVND (reference sequence). V shed 4 bases and J shed 7 bases, with 8 bases lying between them. CDR3 nucleotides: TGTGCCAGTAGTACTCAGGGGAATTCACCCCTCCACTTT. It yields the protein CASSTQGNSPLHF.

The rearrangement joins TRBV11-3 to TRBJ1-3; D ambiguous. CDR3 length: 13 residues. Trimming took off 3 bases at V and 4 bases at J, with 7 bases between the two ends. CDR1 SGHNT and CDR2 YENEEA come from the germline V gene. The CDR3 DNA reads TGTGCCAGCAGCTTTTCGGCGGGAAACACCATATATTTT. As protein: CASSFSAGNTIYF.

The chain combines TRBV30 with TRBJ2-3, with 11 nucleotides matching TRBD1. Trimming at V came to 1 base and at J to 13 bases, leaving 7 bases not matched to a gene. CDR3 size: 13 residues. CDR1 and CDR2 (germline): GTSNPN, SVGIG (reference sequence). In nucleotides, the CDR3 is TGTGCCTGGAGTGCACTCCGGACAGGGGGCGAGTATTTT. Its translation: CAWSALRTGGEYF.

This chain links TRBV4-1 with TRBJ1-4; D gene uncertain. This CDR3 contains 17 residues. Trimming removed 0 bases at V and 0 bases at J, with 11 bases between. Per germline, CDR1 MGHRA and CDR2 YSYEKL. In nucleotides, the CDR3 is TGCGCCAGCAGCCAAGAGTACCAAACTGCAACTAATGAAAAACTGTTTTTT. Protein product: CASSQEYQTATNEKLFF.

This chain connects TRBV28 to TRBJ2-2; D is uncertain. Germline loops: CDR1 MDHEN, CDR2 SYDVKM. There are 16 residues in the CDR3. The V end lost 6 bases, the J end lost 1 base, and 15 bases lay between the germline ends. The DNA of the CDR3 is TGTGCCAGCAGCCTACCCAGAGCCCTGAACACCGGGGAGCTGTTTTTT. Protein sequence: CASSLPRALNTGELFF.

The rearrangement uses TRBV18 and TRBJ1-5; a possible D gene is TRBD1 (5 bases). Trimming removed 3 bases from V and 7 bases from J, with 16 bases in between. Germline CDR1 and CDR2: KGHSH and LQKENI. The CDR3 length is 15 residues. For the CDR3, the DNA is TGTGCCAGCTCACCTGTAAGCGGGGCAGGGCAGCCCCAGCATTTT. As protein: CASSPVSGAGQPQHF.

The chain combines TRBV20-1 with TRBJ1-5; 7 bases are shared with TRBD1. V gave up 3 bases and J gave up 5 bases; unmatched junction bases: 1. Germline assignment: CDR1 DFQATT and CDR2 SNEGSKA (reference sequence). This CDR3 comprises 12 residues. CDR3 sequence (DNA): TGCAGTGCTAGTACAGGGGATCAGCCCCAGCATTTT. This codes for CSASTGDQPQHF.

The rearrangement joins TRBV12-3 or TRBV12-4 to TRBJ1-5; no clear D gene. Trimming shortened V by 5 bases and J by 2 bases, and 7 bases separated the two germline ends. The CDR3 is 13 residues long. CDR3 residues: CASSQDGNQPQHF. DNA for the CDR3: TGTGCCAGCAGTCAGGACGGCAATCAGCCCCAGCATTTT.

This chain joins TRBV6-5 and TRBJ1-1, with 7 bases that match TRBD1. Germline loops: CDR1 MNHEY, CDR2 SVGAGI. This CDR3 has 13 residues. V trimming: 4 bases; J trimming: 4 bases; junction bases outside the gene matches: 3. CDR3 sequence: CASSLQGPTEAFF. Here the CDR3 DNA reads TGTGCCAGCAGTTTACAGGGGCCCACTGAAGCTTTCTTT.

The gene calls are TRBV5-1 and TRBJ1-1; D is unclear. The V end lost 0 bases, the J end lost 0 bases, and 9 bases lay between the germline ends. The CDR3 loop spans 15 amino acids. CDR1 and CDR2 from the germline V gene are SGHRS and YFSETQ. The CDR3 sequence: CASSLVGGMNTEAFF. The CDR3 bases are TGCGCCAGCAGCTTGGTCGGAGGAATGAACACTGAAGCTTTCTTT.